The 2 T cell receptor beta chains given below trace back to one sample, sequenced in a study of blood T cell repertoires in COVID-19. Profiling relied on immunoSEQ multiplex PCR, and the TCRdb table lists in-frame clones only, not all of them. The table has roughly 340,000 clones, around 90% seen once; the top ten hold approximately 3%. The sequenced sample was peripheral blood. These receptors all come from a woman aged 25 to 39 with COVID-19, enrolled during active disease.

The chain joins TRBV19 to TRBJ2-3, with TRBD2 identical over 15 bases. Germline V gene lookup returns CDR1 LNHDA and CDR2 SQIVND (reference sequence). Losses at the gene ends were 5 bases for V and 6 bases for J; bases not matched to a gene: 9. The CDR3 is 17 amino acids. Here the CDR3 DNA reads TGTGCCAGTAGTTCTCCGGGACTAGCGGGAGGTAGGGATACGCAGTATTTT. As protein: CASSSPGLAGGRDTQYF.

This chain links TRBV4-1 with TRBJ2-3; possible D gene TRBD2, 6 bases. This CDR3 region has 17 residues. Germline V gives CDR1 MGHRA, CDR2 YSYEKL. V shed 4 bases and J shed 3 bases, with 20 bases lying between them. Here the CDR3 DNA reads TGCGCCAGCAGCCTAAGGGGTCGGGAGATGGGAACAGATACGCAGTATTTT. Translation gives CASSLRGREMGTDTQYF.